Each of the 12 T cell receptor beta chains below was sequenced from the same sample in a study of a mutant IDH1 vaccine in newly diagnosed glioma. As to time point: week 11, during vaccination. What each vaccine dose contained was 300 ug of mutant IDH1 20-mer peptide, accompanied by topical imiquimod. The data were produced by immunoSEQ multiplex PCR, yet TCRdb's version contains in-frame clones alone and is incomplete. In the table there are roughly 120,000 clones, around 90% of which are singletons. These receptors have no identified antigens. The sample in question was PBMCs, obtained from a glioma patient whose treatment included an IDH1 peptide vaccine. The receptors here all came from a woman aged 45-59 years with glioma.

This chain links TRBV7-8 with TRBJ2-7; 7 nucleotides align to TRBD1. The CDR3 has 12 residues. Per germline, CDR1 SGHVS and CDR2 FQNEAQ. The junction had 1 base not matched to a gene; V was cut back by 5 bases and J by 3 bases. CDR3 protein: CASSDRVYEQYF. The CDR3 DNA is TGTGCCAGCAGCGACAGGGTCTACGAGCAGTACTTC.

A single count supports this clone. The chain carries TRBV13 and TRBJ2-7, with 8 bases identical to TRBD2. V lost 5 bases to trimming and J lost 7 bases; unmatched junction nucleotides: 10. The CDR3 runs 14 residues. CDR1 is PRHDT and CDR2 is FYEKMQ in the germline V gene (reference sequence). CDR3 nucleotides: TGTGCCAGCAGCACCGGGACTAGGCTATTGGAGCAGTACTTC. This translates into CASSTGTRLLEQYF.

This CDR3 reads CASSPIGVVGGPRGEQFF. The CDR3 bases are TGTGCCAGCAGTCCCATCGGGGTAGTGGGAGGGCCGAGGGGTGAGCAGTTCTTC. The chain is built from TRBV28 and TRBJ2-1; 7 bases fit TRBD2. The CDR3 has 18 amino acids. Germline CDR1 and CDR2: MDHEN and SYDVKM. Trimming took 5 bases from V and 9 from J; bases not matched to a gene: 22.

This clone is a singleton in its sample. The chain recombines TRBV4-1 with TRBJ1-3; the D is unclear. Germline V gene data show CDR1 as MGHRA and CDR2 as YSYEKL. V dropped 0 bases and J dropped 1 base, with 7 bases sitting between them. This CDR3 spans 15 amino acids. CDR3 sequence: CASSQDGNSGNTIYF. CDR3 coding DNA: TGCGCCAGCAGCCAAGATGGCAATTCTGGAAACACCATATATTTT.

The chain uses TRBV2 and TRBJ1-2; no reliable D call. Germline-derived CDR1 and CDR2 are SNHLY and FYNNEI. V was clipped by 8 bases and J by 5 bases, with 12 bases between them. This CDR3 has 12 residues. The CDR3: CASSRGFYGYTF. CDR3 DNA: TGTGCCAGCTCACGTGGGTTTTATGGCTACACCTTC.

The chain combines TRBV2 with TRBJ2-5, with D perhaps TRBD2 (5 bases). This CDR3 comprises 14 residues. V lost 6 bases to trimming and J lost 4 bases, with 15 bases between them. Germline assignment: CDR1 SNHLY and CDR2 FYNNEI. In DNA, the CDR3 is TGTGCCAGCAGAGAGGGCCCACCCCCAGAGACCCAGTACTTC. Its protein is CASREGPPPETQYF.

The V gene is TRBV4-1, the J gene TRBJ2-3; no reliable D call. There are 14 residues in the CDR3. V was pared by 4 bases and J by 2 bases, with 10 bases between. In germline, CDR1 is MGHRA, CDR2 YSYEKL. The CDR3 loop reads CASSPISFTDTQYF. CDR3 coding DNA: TGCGCCAGCAGCCCCATTTCCTTCACAGATACGCAGTATTTT.

This clone was picked up a small number of times. Within the sample, other DNA sequences also encode this same CDR3. Written as DNA, the CDR3 is TGTGCCAGCAGCCTGCGCCTCTATGGCTACACCTTC. This sequence encodes CASSLRLYGYTF. The chain uses TRBV28 and TRBJ1-2; unclear D gene. Looked up from germline, CDR1 is MDHEN and CDR2 is SYDVKM. V was cut by 6 bases and J by 4 bases, with 9 bases left in between. The CDR3 is made up of 12 amino acids.

This clone was recorded a few times. V is TRBV19 and J is TRBJ1-1; D gene uncertain. CDR3 length equals 13 residues. CDR1 and CDR2 (germline): LNHDA, SQIVND (reference sequence). Trimming removed 4 bases from V and 3 bases from J, with 9 bases in between. As DNA, the CDR3 is TGTGCCAGTAGTAAGCTGGATTACACTGAAGCTTTCTTT. Translation gives CASSKLDYTEAFF.

V usage is TRBV30 and J usage is TRBJ2-3; TRBD2 agrees at 7 bases. J gave up 4 bases and V 1 base, and 8 bases lay outside the gene matches. The germline V gene encodes CDR1 GTSNPN and CDR2 SVGIG (reference sequence). The CDR3 is made up of 15 amino acids. The CDR3 DNA follows: TGTGCCTGGAGTGAATGGGCGGGAGTGGCAGATACGCAGTATTTT. Its translation: CAWSEWAGVADTQYF.

This sequence joins TRBV5-4 and TRBJ2-5, with D unresolved. This CDR3 comprises 13 residues. Germline V gene data show CDR1 as SGHNT and CDR2 as YYREEE (reference sequence). The V and J ends lost 4 bases and 5 bases respectively, with 12 bases between them. Here the CDR3 reads CASSRLPRETQYF. The CDR3 DNA is TGTGCCAGCAGCCGACTCCCCCGGGAGACCCAGTACTTC. Variable domain in full (rest from reference TRBV5-4 and TRBJ2-5): ETGVTQSPTHLIKTRGQQVTLRCSSQSGHNTVSWYQQALGQGPQFIFQYYREEENGRGNFPPRFSGLQFPNYSSELNVNALELDDSALYLCASSRLPRETQYFGPGTRLLVL.

The table lists this clone with a count of one. V and J are TRBV29-1 and TRBJ1-2, with no clear D. Germline lookup yields CDR1 SQVTM and CDR2 ANQGSEA. CDR3 length equals 11 residues. Trimming removed 1 base from V and 8 bases from J, with 8 bases in between. The CDR3 DNA reads TGCAGCGTTGAAGTCCGGACCGGCTACACCTTC. Amino acid sequence: CSVEVRTGYTF.